The rows below give T cell receptor beta chains drawn from one sample of a study of patients and donors after allogeneic stem cell transplantation. One entry per CDR3 protein results from TCRdb running MiXCR on the RT-PCR reads. The sample yields roughly 960,000 distinct CDR3 sequences, more than 15% seen once. Sample: blood, either unsorted or a sorted T cell fraction (not recorded which). The receptors stem from a human donor who was either an allogeneic HSCT recipient or a stem cell or donor lymphocyte infusion donor (not recorded which). It is not recorded whose cells these are; they may come from a transplant donor. CDR3s include the opening cysteine and the closing phenylalanine or tryptophan. The D gene is left open where the match is weak. Only part of the rows carry a size: once, few, many, or a class if the clone is expanded.

V: TRBV15; D: TRBD2; J: TRBJ2-7; size: NA; CDR3: CATSPRTSGYEQYF; DNA: TGTGCCACCAGCCCGCGGACTAGCGGGTACGAGCAGTACTTC
V: TRBV9; D: NA; J: TRBJ2-6; size: few; CDR3: CASSVGGLGANVLTF; DNA: TGTGCCAGCAGCGTCGGGGGGCTTGGGGCCAACGTCCTGACTTTC
V: TRBV10-3; D: NA; J: TRBJ1-2; size: few; CDR3: CAISEPRTDYGYTF; DNA: TGTGCCATCAGTGAGCCAAGGACGGATTATGGCTACACCTTC
V: TRBV5-1; D: NA; J: TRBJ1-6; size: NA; CDR3: CASSTRGGAKTDSPLHF; DNA: TGCGCCAGCAGCACCCGAGGGGGGGCGAAGACGGATTCACCCCTCCACTTT
V: TRBV7-9; D: NA; J: TRBJ1-1; size: NA; CDR3: CASSSEQGIAEAFF; DNA: TGTGCCAGCAGCTCAGAGCAAGGAATAGCTGAAGCTTTCTTT
V: TRBV29-1; D: TRBD1; J: TRBJ1-1; size: few; CDR3: CSVDNRGHAEAFF; DNA: TGCAGCGTAGATAACAGGGGGCATGCTGAAGCTTTCTTT
V: TRBV27; D: TRBD1; J: TRBJ1-4; size: few; CDR3: CASKSGQVAEKLFF; DNA: TGTGCCAGCAAATCCGGACAGGTCGCTGAAAAACTGTTTTTT
V: TRBV5-1; D: NA; J: TRBJ2-1; size: NA; CDR3: CASSLGAGAPYNEQFF; DNA: TGCGCCAGCAGCTTGGGGGCGGGGGCCCCCTACAATGAGCAGTTCTTC
V: TRBV5-1; D: TRBD2; J: TRBJ2-1; size: many; CDR3: CASSLTGTSGRTSYNEQFF; DNA: TGCGCCAGCAGCTTAACCGGGACTAGCGGGAGAACGTCCTACAATGAGCAGTTCTTC
V: TRBV12-3/TRBV12-4; D: NA; J: TRBJ1-5; size: many; CDR3: CASSFRTSNQPQHF; DNA: TGTGCCAGCAGTTTCAGGACCAGCAATCAGCCCCAGCATTTT
V: TRBV6-1; D: TRBD2; J: TRBJ2-1; size: few; CDR3: CASRLLALDEQFF; DNA: TGTGCCAGCAGACTACTAGCGTTGGATGAGCAGTTCTTC
V: TRBV11-2; D: NA; J: TRBJ2-1; size: once; CDR3: CASSLAPEQFF; DNA: TGTGCCAGCAGCTTAGCCCCGGAGCAGTTCTTC
V: TRBV7-2; D: TRBD1; J: TRBJ2-3; size: NA; CDR3: CASSLGGQGSDTQYF; DNA: TGTGCCAGCAGCTTAGGAGGACAGGGGTCAGATACGCAGTATTTT
V: TRBV5-1; D: TRBD2; J: TRBJ2-2; size: few; CDR3: CASSLRGTSGRFGELFF; DNA: TGCGCCAGCAGCTTAAGAGGGACTAGCGGGAGGTTCGGGGAGCTGTTTTTT
V: TRBV21-1; D: NA; J: TRBJ1-5; size: NA; CDR3: CASPPTGEGNQPQHF; DNA: TGTGCCAGCCCCCCTACAGGGGAGGGTAATCAGCCCCAGCATTTT
V: TRBV24-1; D: TRBD1; J: TRBJ1-2; size: NA; CDR3: CATSDQGAYGYTF; DNA: TGTGCCACCAGTGATCAGGGGGCATACGGCTACACCTTC
V: TRBV20-1; D: NA; J: TRBJ2-4; size: NA; CDR3: CSAGGGGLAKNIQYF; DNA: TGCAGTGCCGGGGGAGGGGGTCTAGCCAAAAACATTCAGTACTTC
V: TRBV6-5; D: NA; J: TRBJ2-3; size: NA; CDR3: CASSYFGGTDTQYF; DNA: TGTGCCAGCAGTTATTTCGGGGGCACAGATACGCAGTATTTT
V: TRBV20-1; D: TRBD1; J: TRBJ1-3; size: NA; CDR3: CSATEGADPGNTIYF; DNA: TGCAGTGCTACCGAGGGGGCAGATCCTGGAAACACCATATATTTT
V: TRBV7-9; D: TRBD1; J: TRBJ1-1; size: NA; CDR3: CASTAGQGMNTEAFF; DNA: TGTGCCAGCACCGCGGGACAGGGAATGAACACTGAAGCTTTCTTT
V: TRBV29-1; D: TRBD1; J: TRBJ1-1; size: few; CDR3: CSVQGRQGVTEAFF; DNA: TGCAGCGTCCAAGGACGACAGGGGGTCACTGAAGCTTTCTTT
V: TRBV5-1; D: TRBD1; J: TRBJ2-3; size: NA; CDR3: CASSFGQGPSTDTQYF; DNA: TGCGCCAGCAGCTTTGGACAGGGCCCTAGCACAGATACGCAGTATTTT
V: TRBV30; D: NA; J: TRBJ2-7; size: NA; CDR3: CAWSVLAEQYF; DNA: TGTGCCTGGAGTGTGCTAGCAGAGCAGTACTTC
V: TRBV2; D: NA; J: TRBJ2-1; size: few; CDR3: CASTHRDVEQFF; DNA: TGTGCCAGTACGCACCGGGACGTTGAGCAGTTCTTC
V: TRBV3-1; D: TRBD1; J: TRBJ1-4; size: many; CDR3: CASSQGTGKEKLFF; DNA: TGTGCCAGCAGCCAAGGGACAGGGAAAGAAAAACTGTTTTTT
V: TRBV28; D: TRBD2; J: TRBJ2-7; size: few; CDR3: CASSRSSGRVGTYEQYF; DNA: TGTGCCAGCAGCCGATCTAGCGGGAGGGTGGGGACCTACGAGCAGTACTTC
V: TRBV6-5; D: TRBD1; J: TRBJ1-6; size: NA; CDR3: CASSSGTGGSYNSPLHF; DNA: TGTGCCAGCAGTTCCGGGACAGGGGGCTCCTATAATTCACCCCTCCACTTT
V: TRBV5-5; D: TRBD1; J: TRBJ1-2; size: NA; CDR3: CASTDRVEVVYGYTF; DNA: TGTGCCAGCACGGACAGGGTAGAGGTCGTCTATGGCTACACCTTC
V: TRBV12-3/TRBV12-4; D: TRBD1; J: TRBJ1-2; size: few; CDR3: CASSFRDRENDGYTF; DNA: TGTGCCAGCAGTTTCCGAGACAGGGAAAATGATGGCTACACCTTC
V: TRBV5-1; D: TRBD1; J: TRBJ1-1; size: few; CDR3: CASSLGPLGTGEGTEAFF; DNA: TGCGCCAGCAGCTTGGGTCCTTTAGGGACAGGGGAGGGGACTGAAGCTTTCTTT
V: TRBV7-3; D: TRBD1; J: TRBJ2-2; size: NA; CDR3: CASTTTGGTGELFF; DNA: TGTGCCAGCACCACGACAGGGGGCACCGGGGAGCTGTTTTTT
V: TRBV7-9; D: TRBD2; J: TRBJ2-2; size: NA; CDR3: CASSLEPSGVTGELFF; DNA: TGTGCCAGCAGCTTAGAACCTAGCGGGGTCACCGGGGAGCTGTTTTTT
V: TRBV4-3; D: TRBD2; J: TRBJ2-5; size: NA; CDR3: CASSQEGAGGPETQYF; DNA: TGCGCCAGCAGCCAAGAGGGGGCGGGGGGGCCCGAGACCCAGTACTTC
V: TRBV7-2; D: NA; J: TRBJ2-7; size: NA; CDR3: CASSLVRGAAYEQYF; DNA: TGTGCCAGCAGCTTAGTAAGGGGGGCCGCCTACGAGCAGTACTTC
V: TRBV6-1; D: TRBD1; J: TRBJ1-6; size: few; CDR3: CASSTTGQWNSPLHF; DNA: TGTGCCAGCAGTACAACGGGACAGTGGAATTCACCCCTCCACTTT
V: TRBV5-1; D: TRBD2; J: TRBJ2-1; size: NA; CDR3: CASSWSGSSYNEQFF; DNA: TGCGCCAGCAGCTGGAGCGGGAGTTCCTACAATGAGCAGTTCTTC
V: TRBV12-3/TRBV12-4; D: NA; J: TRBJ2-7; size: NA; CDR3: CASSFGISNSYEQYF; DNA: TGTGCCAGCAGTTTTGGGATTTCCAACTCCTACGAGCAGTACTTC
V: TRBV20-1; D: NA; J: TRBJ1-1; size: NA; CDR3: CSLKAGQVMNTEAFF; DNA: TGCAGCCTCAAAGCAGGGCAGGTTATGAACACTGAAGCTTTCTTT
V: TRBV24-1; D: TRBD2; J: TRBJ2-1; size: NA; CDR3: CATRSGRKGYNEQFF; DNA: TGTGCCACCCGTAGCGGGAGGAAGGGTTACAATGAGCAGTTCTTC
V: TRBV6-2/TRBV6-3; D: NA; J: TRBJ2-7; size: few; CDR3: CASSYGAELYEQYF; DNA: TGTGCCAGCAGTTACGGGGCAGAGCTCTACGAGCAGTACTTC
V: TRBV20-1; D: TRBD2; J: TRBJ2-1; size: few; CDR3: CSARPQAGRIEQFF; DNA: TGCAGTGCTAGACCACAAGCGGGGAGGATTGAGCAGTTCTTC
V: TRBV29-1; D: NA; J: TRBJ1-2; size: NA; CDR3: CSFEGGDYGYTF; DNA: TGCAGCTTCGAGGGAGGGGACTATGGCTACACCTTC
V: TRBV2; D: TRBD2; J: TRBJ2-1; size: NA; CDR3: CATQTGNGGAFNEQFF; DNA: TGTGCCACTCAAACCGGCAACGGGGGGGCCTTCAATGAGCAGTTCTTC
V: TRBV6-5; D: NA; J: TRBJ2-7; size: NA; CDR3: CASSYSITLFGSYEQYF; DNA: TGTGCCAGCAGTTACTCCATTACGCTTTTCGGGTCCTACGAGCAGTACTTC
V: TRBV5-6; D: TRBD1; J: TRBJ2-7; size: NA; CDR3: CASSVLGTVYEQYF; DNA: TGTGCCAGCAGTGTGCTCGGGACAGTCTACGAGCAGTACTTC
V: TRBV5-1; D: NA; J: TRBJ1-2; size: few; CDR3: CASSPWRGRGYTF; DNA: TGCGCCAGCAGCCCGTGGAGGGGACGTGGCTACACCTTC
V: TRBV7-2; D: NA; J: TRBJ1-5; size: NA; CDR3: CASSFGDSQPQHF; DNA: TGTGCCAGCAGCTTTGGGGATAGTCAGCCCCAGCATTTT
V: TRBV29-1; D: TRBD2; J: TRBJ2-5; size: few; CDR3: CSASGTSDPTQYF; DNA: TGCAGCGCCTCCGGGACTAGCGACCCGACCCAGTACTTC
V: TRBV12-3/TRBV12-4; D: NA; J: TRBJ2-2; size: many; CDR3: CASSPTRNTGELFF; DNA: TGTGCCAGCAGTCCAACACGGAACACCGGGGAGCTGTTTTTT
V: TRBV20-1; D: NA; J: TRBJ2-3; size: few; CDR3: CSTLYRNTDTQYF; DNA: TGCAGTACCTTGTACCGGAACACAGATACGCAGTATTTT